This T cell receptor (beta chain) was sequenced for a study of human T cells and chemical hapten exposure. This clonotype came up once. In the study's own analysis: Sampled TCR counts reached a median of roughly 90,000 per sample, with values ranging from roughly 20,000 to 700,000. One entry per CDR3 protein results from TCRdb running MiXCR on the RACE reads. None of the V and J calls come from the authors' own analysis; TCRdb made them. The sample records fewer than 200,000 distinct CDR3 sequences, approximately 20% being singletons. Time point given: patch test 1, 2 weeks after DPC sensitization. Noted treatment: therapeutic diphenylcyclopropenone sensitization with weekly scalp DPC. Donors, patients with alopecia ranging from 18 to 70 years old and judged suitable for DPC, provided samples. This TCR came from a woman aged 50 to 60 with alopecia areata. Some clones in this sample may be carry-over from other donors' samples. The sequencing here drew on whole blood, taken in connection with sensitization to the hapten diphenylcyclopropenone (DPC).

The CDR3 protein is CASSPTTPTGSETQYF. The DNA for the CDR3 is TGTGCCAGCAGCCCAACAACTCCGACAGGGTCAGAGACCCAGTACTTC. This chain links TRBV7-9 with TRBJ2-5; 7 bases are a match to TRBD1. Germline CDR1 reads SEHNR; CDR2 reads FQNEAQ (reference sequence). This CDR3 comprises 16 residues. The trim removed 5 bases at V and 4 bases at J, leaving 13 bases unmatched.